This T cell receptor beta chain was retrieved from a study of cytomegalovirus exposure and HLA in healthy donors. Per germline, CDR1 SGHRS and CDR2 YFSETQ. The CDR3 loop spans 15 amino acids. Trimming stripped 4 bases from V and 3 bases from J, with 17 bases between. Vbeta (60) and Jbeta (13) primers were used in the PCR. Generated by immunoSEQ multiplex PCR, the TCRdb table keeps only in-frame clones and is missing some. The profile shows about 52,000 clones, less than 70% of them singletons. This clonotype was obtained from a human donor in good health. The material sequenced was PBMCs. The chain combines TRBV5-1 with TRBJ2-7; D is unresolved. The CDR3 here is CASSANSPSYYEQYF. Here the CDR3 DNA reads TGCGCCAGCAGCGCGAACAGCCCCAGTTACTACGAGCAGTACTTC. Looking up the rest from reference TRBV5-1 and TRBJ2-7 gives the full variable domain: KAGVTQTPRYLIKTRGQQVTLSCSPISGHRSVSWYQQTPGQGLQFLFEYFSETQRNKGNFPGRFSGRQFSNSRSEMNVSTLELGDSALYLCASSANSPSYYEQYFGPGTRLTVT.